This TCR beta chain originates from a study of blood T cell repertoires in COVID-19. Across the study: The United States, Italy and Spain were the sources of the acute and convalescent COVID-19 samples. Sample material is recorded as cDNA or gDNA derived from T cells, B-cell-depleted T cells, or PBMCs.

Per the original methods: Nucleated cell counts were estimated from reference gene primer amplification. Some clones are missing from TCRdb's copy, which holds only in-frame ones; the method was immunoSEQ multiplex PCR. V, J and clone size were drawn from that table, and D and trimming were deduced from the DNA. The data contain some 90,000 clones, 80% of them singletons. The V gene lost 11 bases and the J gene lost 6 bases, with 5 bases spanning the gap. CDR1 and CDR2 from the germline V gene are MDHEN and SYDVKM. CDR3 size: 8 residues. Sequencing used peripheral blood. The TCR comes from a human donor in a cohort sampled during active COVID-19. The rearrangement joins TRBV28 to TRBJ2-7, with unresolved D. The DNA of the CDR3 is TGTGCCCCTTGCGAGCAGTACTTC. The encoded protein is CAPCEQYF.